The clone carrying this T cell receptor (beta chain) was recorded at least ten times. Its cognate antigen is unknown. The V end lost 5 bases, the J end lost 4 bases, and 11 bases lay between the germline ends. This CDR3 contains 13 residues. Per the germline V gene, CDR1 is SGHVS and CDR2 is FNYEAQ. TCRdb re-called the 5' RACE reads through MiXCR, storing one row per CDR3 protein. The table records about 79,000 distinct CDR3 sequences, approximately 13% of them present only once. This specimen comes from a study of early T cells in non-severe SARS-CoV-2 infection. Study context: Unpaired chains resulted from sequencing bulk RNA of unsorted whole blood. Findings and limits, study-wide: The study's VDJdb matching favored anti-spike CD8 responses and missed private and CD4 specificities.

The chain joins TRBV7-6 to TRBJ1-1; D is undetermined. The sequence derives from an adult who was a healthcare worker with PCR-confirmed SARS-CoV-2 infection or an uninfected control (not recorded which). The sequenced sample was whole blood. As DNA, the CDR3 is TGTGCCAGCAGCGGAGGGCTTTCCACTGAAGCTTTCTTT. Protein: CASSGGLSTEAFF.